This TCR beta chain emerged from a study of blood T cells in healthy people across ages. Trimming pared 1 base from V and 0 bases from J, leaving 10 bases between. The V gene's germline CDR1 is SGHVS and CDR2 FNYEAQ. The CDR3 totals 16 residues. This clonotype turned up a few times. Its antigen is unidentified. The total RNA that was extracted per sample amounted to at least 5 micrograms. Whole-study findings and limits: When one million T cells were used, diversity estimates were thought to be underestimates. Relative to aged donors, long-lived donors carried more naive CD4+ cells and displayed higher diversity.

Through a sample-barcoded 5' primer and a J-beta primer mix, a second PCR was run for 7 to 11 cycles. TCRdb re-derived calls from the 5' RACE reads in MiXCR, one entry per CDR3 protein. The sample yields hundreds of thousands of distinct CDR3 sequences, around a quarter seen once. The sample was also linked to a second study, of T cells of mothers and their children. As that study records: A few healthy Caucasian mothers and their six children were the donors.

This receptor was taken from a boy aged 2-15 years in good health. Sequenced input: blood. V and J are TRBV7-6 and TRBJ2-1; D is unclear. Here the CDR3 reads CASSLVRMSSYNEQFF. The CDR3 region has the DNA TGTGCCAGCAGCTTAGTGAGGATGAGCTCCTACAATGAGCAGTTCTTC.